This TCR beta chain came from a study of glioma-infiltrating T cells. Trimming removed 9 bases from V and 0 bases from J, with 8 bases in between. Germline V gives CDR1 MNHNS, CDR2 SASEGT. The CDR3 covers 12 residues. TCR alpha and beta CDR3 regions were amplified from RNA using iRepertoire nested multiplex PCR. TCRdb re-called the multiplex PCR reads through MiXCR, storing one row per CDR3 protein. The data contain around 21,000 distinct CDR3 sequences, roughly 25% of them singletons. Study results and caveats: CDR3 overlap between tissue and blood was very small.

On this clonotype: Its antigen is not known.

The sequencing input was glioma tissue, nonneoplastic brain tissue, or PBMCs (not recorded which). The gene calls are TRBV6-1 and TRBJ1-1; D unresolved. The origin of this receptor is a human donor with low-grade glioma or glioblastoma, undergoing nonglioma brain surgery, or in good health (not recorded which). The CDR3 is CARSFLNTEAFF. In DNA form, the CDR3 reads TGTGCCAGGAGTTTTCTGAACACTGAAGCTTTCTTT.